Shown below are 20 T cell receptor beta chains from a single sample sequenced in a study of cytomegalovirus exposure and HLA in healthy donors. The PCR was carried out with 60 Vbeta primers and 13 Jbeta primers. Here immunoSEQ multiplex PCR was the method, and the copy in TCRdb shows in-frame clones only, minus some. The data show some 150,000 clones, roughly 80% seen once. The sequenced sample was PBMCs. Source of these receptors: a middle-aged woman in good health and CMV-seropositive.

The chain is built from TRBV2 and TRBJ2-3, with 9 positions matching TRBD2. The CDR3 has 19 amino acids. The V gene end was trimmed by 6 bases and the J gene end by 2 bases; junction bases not matched to a gene: 18. In germline, CDR1 is SNHLY, CDR2 FYNNEI. CDR3 residues: CASRALARPSGGPTDTQYF. The CDR3 DNA is TGTGCCAGCAGGGCCCTCGCCCGCCCAAGCGGGGGGCCCACAGATACGCAGTATTTT.

The chain uses TRBV19 and TRBJ2-2; 8 bases agree with TRBD2. The CDR3 extends over 19 amino acids. J gave up 5 bases and V 6 bases, and 20 bases lay outside the gene matches. From germline, CDR1 is LNHDA and CDR2 SQIVND (reference sequence). In DNA, the CDR3 is TGTGCCAGTAGCGCCTGGTGGATCAGCGGGGGAGCCGGTACCGGGGAGCTGTTTTTT. Its translation: CASSAWWISGGAGTGELFF.

This clone was counted between two and nine times. The gene calls are TRBV7-9 and TRBJ1-3; D not certain. From germline, CDR1 is SEHNR and CDR2 FQNEAQ (reference sequence). The V end was cut by 6 bases, the J end by 2 bases, with 17 bases between. CDR3 length: 16 amino acids. The CDR3 region has the DNA TGTGCCAGCAGTCCTAGGTCCGGGAGAACTGGAAACACCATATATTTT. Amino acid sequence: CASSPRSGRTGNTIYF.

The chain couples TRBV5-1 to TRBJ1-2, with D hard to call. The CDR3 covers 13 residues. Germline V gives CDR1 SGHRS, CDR2 YFSETQ. The V and J ends lost 0 bases and 1 base respectively, with 4 bases between them. CDR3: CASSLGLNYGYTF. The CDR3 DNA reads as TGCGCCAGCAGCTTGGGGCTTAACTATGGCTACACCTTC.

The chain is built from TRBV5-1 and TRBJ2-1; 8 nucleotides agree with TRBD2. Germline-derived CDR1 and CDR2 are SGHRS and YFSETQ. This CDR3 comprises 15 residues. Trimming took 4 bases from V and 4 from J; bases not matched to a gene: 7. The CDR3 DNA reads TGCGCCAGCAGCCTTAGCGGGGCTGGGTACAATGAGCAGTTCTTC. It specifies CASSLSGAGYNEQFF.

The V call is TRBV5-1, the J call TRBJ2-3, with 9 bases matching TRBD2. From germline, CDR1 is SGHRS and CDR2 YFSETQ. The junction had 6 bases not matched to a gene; V was cut back by 4 bases and J by 0 bases. The CDR3 runs to 16 residues. CDR3 nucleotide sequence: TGCGCCAGCAGCGGGGGGACTAGCAGAAGCACAGATACGCAGTATTTT. It translates to CASSGGTSRSTDTQYF. Together with reference TRBV5-1 and TRBJ2-3, the CDR3 gives the full variable domain: KAGVTQTPRYLIKTRGQQVTLSCSPISGHRSVSWYQQTPGQGLQFLFEYFSETQRNKGNFPGRFSGRQFSNSRSEMNVSTLELGDSALYLCASSGGTSRSTDTQYFGPGTRLTVL.

The chain combines TRBV2 with TRBJ2-2, with a tentative D call TRBD2 (5 bases). V was shortened by 8 bases and J by 2 bases, with 15 bases between the two germline ends. Germline CDR1 SNHLY, CDR2 FYNNEI. This CDR3 is 15 amino acids long. In nucleotides, the CDR3 is TGTGCCAGCCGTGCAGACGGGGTCAACACCGGGGAGCTGTTTTTT. Translation: CASRADGVNTGELFF.

The chain uses TRBV11-2 and TRBJ2-3, with 7 bases fitting TRBD1. This CDR3 is built from 14 residues. Losses at the gene ends were 1 base for V and 5 bases for J; bases not matched to a gene: 3. CDR1 and CDR2 (germline): SGHAT, FQNNGV. The CDR3: CASSLVRQGDTQYF. The CDR3 DNA sequence: TGTGCCAGCAGCTTAGTTCGACAGGGAGATACGCAGTATTTT.

This clone was counted between two and nine times. The chain couples TRBV5-5 to TRBJ1-1, with TRBD1 matching 9 bases. Germline V gene sequence: CDR1 SGHKS, CDR2 YYEKEE (reference sequence). The CDR3 is 15 residues long. The V and J ends lost 0 bases and 4 bases, in that order; junction bases with no gene match: 4. CDR3 region: CASSLGDRVVTEAFF. CDR3 DNA: TGTGCCAGCAGCTTGGGGGACAGGGTCGTCACTGAAGCTTTCTTT. Based on the CDR3 plus reference TRBV5-5 and TRBJ1-1, the full variable domain is DAGVTQSPTHLIKTRGQQVTLRCSPISGHKSVSWYQQVLGQGPQFIFQYYEKEERGRGNFPDRFSARQFPNYSSELNVNALLLGDSALYLCASSLGDRVVTEAFFGQGTRLTVV.

The J gene is TRBJ2-5, the V gene TRBV27; D remains unclear. CDR3 length: 13 amino acids. The V and J ends lost 3 bases and 4 bases respectively, with 9 bases between them. Germline assignment: CDR1 MNHEY and CDR2 SMNVEV (reference sequence). CDR3 sequence: CASSFSQGETQYF. CDR3 bases: TGTGCCAGCAGTTTTAGCCAAGGAGAGACCCAGTACTTC.

This chain joins TRBV11-2 and TRBJ2-7, with TRBD1 matching 9 bases. CDR1 is SGHAT and CDR2 is FQNNGV in the germline V gene. Trimming removed 5 bases from V and 1 base from J; junction bases left unmatched: 9. The CDR3 runs 16 residues. The CDR3 DNA follows: TGTGCCAGCAGCGACAGGGGGTCTCAACTTTCCTACGAGCAGTACTTC. Its translation is CASSDRGSQLSYEQYF.

The chain links TRBV5-1 to TRBJ2-6, with D possibly matching TRBD1 (5 bases). Germline CDR1 and CDR2: SGHRS and YFSETQ. Trimming pared 4 bases from V and 4 bases from J, leaving 12 bases between. This CDR3 spans 15 amino acids. Here the CDR3 reads CASSPGASGANVLTF. CDR3 nucleotides: TGCGCCAGCAGCCCTGGGGCCTCCGGGGCCAACGTCCTGACTTTC. Looking up the rest from reference TRBV5-1 and TRBJ2-6 gives the full variable domain: KAGVTQTPRYLIKTRGQQVTLSCSPISGHRSVSWYQQTPGQGLQFLFEYFSETQRNKGNFPGRFSGRQFSNSRSEMNVSTLELGDSALYLCASSPGASGANVLTFGAGSRLTVL.

The genes are TRBV15 and TRBJ1-2; D is perhaps TRBD1 (5 bases). The CDR3 extends over 13 amino acids. Per germline, CDR1 LNHNV and CDR2 YYDKDF (reference sequence). V lost 5 bases and J 10 bases, leaving 17 bases between the germline ends. The CDR3 here is CATSQGVAGHYTF. The CDR3 DNA reads TGTGCCACCAGCCAAGGGGTGGCAGGCCACTACACCTTC.

V gene TRBV4-1 combines with J gene TRBJ2-2; TRBD1 might be the D (6 bases). The germline V gene encodes CDR1 MGHRA and CDR2 YSYEKL. The CDR3 contains 17 residues. V shed 0 bases and J shed 3 bases, with 14 bases lying between them. CDR3 loop: CASSQEEGGAHTGELFF. The DNA of the CDR3 is TGCGCCAGCAGCCAAGAAGAAGGGGGTGCCCACACCGGGGAGCTGTTTTTT.

The chain couples TRBV19 to TRBJ2-1, with 14 bases lining up with TRBD2. J lost 6 bases, V lost 3 bases, and 1 base had no gene match. This CDR3 spans 15 amino acids. From germline, CDR1 is LNHDA and CDR2 SQIVND (reference sequence). Here the CDR3 DNA reads TGTGCCAGTAGTATTGGACTAGCGGGGGGCAATGAGCAGTTCTTC. Its protein is CASSIGLAGGNEQFF.

J is TRBJ2-5 and V is TRBV7-2, with TRBD2 matching 11 bases. TRBJ2-7 explains the end of the DNA better; the J call may be wrong. The CDR3 sequence is 15 residues long. Germline V CDR1 and CDR2: SGHTA, FQGNSA. The DNA of the CDR3 is TGTGCCAGCAGCTTAACTAGCGGGAGTTCCTACGAGCAGTACTTC. It is translated as CASSLTSGSSYEQYF.

The count of this clone is one. The V and J genes are TRBV7-9 and TRBJ2-7; possible D gene TRBD2, 6 bases. V dropped 4 bases and J dropped 13 bases, with 20 bases sitting between them. The germline V gene has CDR1 SEHNR and CDR2 FQNEAQ (reference sequence). There are 13 residues in the CDR3. For the CDR3, the DNA is TGTGCCAGCAGCTCCGAATTAGCGGCCGACCCCTACTTC. The encoded protein is CASSSELAADPYF.

This chain links TRBV2 with TRBJ2-5, with TRBD2 matching 8 bases. Per germline, CDR1 SNHLY and CDR2 FYNNEI. The junction had 8 bases not matched to a gene; V was cut back by 3 bases and J by 5 bases. The CDR3 extends over 15 amino acids. The CDR3 bases are TGTGCCAGCAGTGAGGAGCGGGGGATGGCGGAGACCCAGTACTTC. This codes for CASSEERGMAETQYF.

The chain employs TRBV27 and TRBJ1-5; D is perhaps TRBD1 (6 bases). Trimming removed 8 bases from V and 5 bases from J, with 13 bases in between. Germline-derived CDR1 and CDR2 are MNHEY and SMNVEV (reference sequence). The CDR3 extends over 13 amino acids. CDR3 amino acids: CASGKTGDQPQHF. CDR3 coding DNA: TGTGCCAGCGGAAAGACAGGAGATCAGCCCCAGCATTTT.

This sequence joins TRBV9 and TRBJ2-5; 10 nucleotides line up with TRBD2. The closer fit of TRBJ2-7 to the DNA end suggests the J call may be wrong. CDR3 size: 14 residues. The germline V gene has CDR1 SGDLS and CDR2 YYNGEE. DNA of the CDR3: TGTGCCAGCAGCGCTAGCGGGAGATCTGACGAGCAGTACTTC. This codes for CASSASGRSDEQYF.